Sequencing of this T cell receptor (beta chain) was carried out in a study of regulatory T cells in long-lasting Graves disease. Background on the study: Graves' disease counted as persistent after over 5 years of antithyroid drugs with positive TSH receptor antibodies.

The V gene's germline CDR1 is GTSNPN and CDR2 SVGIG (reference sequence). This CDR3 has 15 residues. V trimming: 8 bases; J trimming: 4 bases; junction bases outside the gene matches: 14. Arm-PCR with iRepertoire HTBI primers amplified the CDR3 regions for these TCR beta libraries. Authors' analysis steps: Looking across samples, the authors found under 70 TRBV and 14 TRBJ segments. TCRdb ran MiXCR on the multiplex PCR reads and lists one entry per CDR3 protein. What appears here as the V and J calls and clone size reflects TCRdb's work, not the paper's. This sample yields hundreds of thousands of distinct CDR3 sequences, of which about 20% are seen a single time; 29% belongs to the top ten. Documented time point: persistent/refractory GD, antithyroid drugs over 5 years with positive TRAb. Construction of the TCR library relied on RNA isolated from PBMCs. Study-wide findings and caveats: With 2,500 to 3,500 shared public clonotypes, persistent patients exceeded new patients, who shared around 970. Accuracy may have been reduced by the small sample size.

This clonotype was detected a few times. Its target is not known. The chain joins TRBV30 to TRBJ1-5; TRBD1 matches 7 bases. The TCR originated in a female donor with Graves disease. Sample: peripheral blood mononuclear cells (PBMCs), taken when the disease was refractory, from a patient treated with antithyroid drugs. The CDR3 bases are TGTGCCCTCACCCCCGGGACAGCCATAAATCAGCCCCAGCATTTT. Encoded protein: CALTPGTAINQPQHF.